These 14 T cell receptor beta chains originate from one sample sequenced in a study of monozygotic twins with inflammatory bowel disease. TCRdb derives one entry per CDR3 protein from the 5' RACE reads, leaving out DNA. The listing contains about 160,000 distinct CDR3 sequences. The sample comprised blood. Receptors originate from a human donor with ulcerative colitis or Crohn's disease, or a healthy co-twin of an affected twin (not recorded which).

The chain couples TRBV25-1 to TRBJ1-4. CDR1 is MGHDK and CDR2 is SYGVNS in the germline V gene. The CDR3 totals 12 residues. CDR3 sequence: CASTQSNEKLFF.

The V call is TRBV20-1, the J call TRBJ1-2; TCRdb indicates TRBD1, and absent DNA this call remains unverified. The V gene's germline CDR1 is DFQATT and CDR2 SNEGSKA (reference sequence). The CDR3 is made up of 14 amino acids. CDR3 region: CSAGGGQNFYGYTF.

V is TRBV11-3 and J is TRBJ2-5. Germline assignment: CDR1 SGHNT and CDR2 YENEEA. The CDR3 has 11 amino acids. CDR3 residues: CASSAWGTQYF.

The chain uses TRBV12-3 or TRBV12-4 and TRBJ1-5; TCRdb calls TRBD1, which cannot be checked without DNA. The CDR3 runs to 14 residues. The CDR3 here is CASSFEDTTGPQHF.

The chain recombines TRBV28 with TRBJ2-1; TCRdb's D call of TRBD1 is untestable without DNA. In germline, CDR1 is MDHEN, CDR2 SYDVKM. The CDR3 is made up of 16 amino acids. CDR3 protein: CASSHHRQGGYNEQFF.

The chain has TRBV12-3 or TRBV12-4 and TRBJ2-7; TCRdb's D call, TRBD2, is unchecked because there is no DNA. The CDR3 extends over 13 amino acids. CDR3 protein: CASRGGNPYEQYF.

This chain joins TRBV7-2 and TRBJ1-1. Germline V gives CDR1 SGHTA, CDR2 FQGNSA. CDR3 length: 13 residues. CDR3 in amino acids: CASQDPLGTEAFF.

This rearrangement joins TRBV20-1 to TRBJ2-2. CDR3 length equals 15 residues. Germline assignment: CDR1 DFQATT and CDR2 SNEGSKA (reference sequence). This CDR3 is CSAAQVIGYTGELFF.

The chain carries TRBV16 and TRBJ2-7; the D call from TCRdb, TRBD1, cannot be confirmed without DNA. The CDR3 contains 15 residues. Germline lookup yields CDR1 KGHSY and CDR2 FQNENV. The CDR3 is CASSPGVMGSYEQYF.

This chain joins TRBV6-2 or TRBV6-3 and TRBJ1-5; TCRdb proposes TRBD1, but this gene call is untestable without DNA. CDR1 and CDR2 from the germline V gene are MNHEY and SVGEGT. This CDR3 region has 14 residues. This CDR3 reads CASSSRVWGQPQHF.

The rearrangement links TRBV15 to TRBJ2-1; the TCRdb D gene call, TRBD1, has no DNA to confirm it. Germline V lookup: CDR1 LNHNV, CDR2 YYDKDF (reference sequence). This CDR3 has 15 residues. This chain's CDR3 is CATSRRKGSGNEQFF.

The V and J genes are TRBV20-1 and TRBJ1-2; the D call of TRBD1 rests on TCRdb alone, since no DNA is present to check it. CDR3 length equals 16 residues. In germline, CDR1 is DFQATT, CDR2 SNEGSKA (reference sequence). CDR3 region: CSARGTERQWNLGYTF.

The chain joins TRBV6-6 to TRBJ1-1. This CDR3 contains 12 residues. The germline V gene encodes CDR1 MNHNY and CDR2 SVGAGI (reference sequence). The CDR3 spells CASSYLTAEAFF.

The chain has TRBV5-1 and TRBJ2-2. Germline CDR1 reads SGHRS; CDR2 reads YFSETQ. The CDR3 consists of 15 residues. CDR3 in amino acids: CASSLGGRNTGELFF.